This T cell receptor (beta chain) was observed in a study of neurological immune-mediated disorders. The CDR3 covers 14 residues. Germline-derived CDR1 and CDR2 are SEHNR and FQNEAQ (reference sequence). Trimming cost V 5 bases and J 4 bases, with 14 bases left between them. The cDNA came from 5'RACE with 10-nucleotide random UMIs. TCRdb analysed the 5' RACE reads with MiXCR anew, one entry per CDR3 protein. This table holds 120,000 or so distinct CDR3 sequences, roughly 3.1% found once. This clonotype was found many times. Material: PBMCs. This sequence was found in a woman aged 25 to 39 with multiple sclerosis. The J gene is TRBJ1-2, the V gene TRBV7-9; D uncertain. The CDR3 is CASSLPLGVYGYTF. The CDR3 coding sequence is TGTGCCAGCAGCCTCCCCTTGGGAGTCTATGGCTACACCTTC.